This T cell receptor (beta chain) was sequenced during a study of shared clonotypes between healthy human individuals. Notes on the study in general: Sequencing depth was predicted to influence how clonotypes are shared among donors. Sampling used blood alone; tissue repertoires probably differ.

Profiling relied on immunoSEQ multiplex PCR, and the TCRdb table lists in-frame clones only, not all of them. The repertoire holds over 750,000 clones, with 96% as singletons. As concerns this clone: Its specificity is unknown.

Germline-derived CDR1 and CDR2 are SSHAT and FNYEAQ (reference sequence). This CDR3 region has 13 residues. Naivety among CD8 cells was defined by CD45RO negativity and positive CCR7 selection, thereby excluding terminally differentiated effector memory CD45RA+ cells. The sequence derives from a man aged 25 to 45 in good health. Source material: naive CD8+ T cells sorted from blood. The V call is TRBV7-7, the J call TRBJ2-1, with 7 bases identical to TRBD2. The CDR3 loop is CASGTAAGNEQFF. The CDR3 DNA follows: TGTGCGAGCGGGACCGCCGCCGGCAATGAGCAGTTCTTC.